This entry lists 25 T cell receptor beta chains sequenced from one sample in a study of PD-1 blockade in classical Hodgkin lymphoma. The protocol was immunoSEQ multiplex PCR, while the TCRdb copy is restricted to in-frame clones and leaves out a portion. This table holds roughly 25,000 clones, 84% found once. Each and every patient relapsed after autologous stem cell transplantation, and patients got differing brentuximab vedotin exposure. Purification of CD4+ T cells from thawed PBMCs was achieved by magnetic negative selection. The sequences come from CD4+ T cells from blood, collected at baseline. The source of these receptors is a human donor with classical Hodgkin lymphoma.

The genes are TRBV7-2 and TRBJ1-1; D gene uncertain. The CDR3 loop spans 13 amino acids. Germline V gene sequence: CDR1 SGHTA, CDR2 FQGNSA. Trimming removed 2 bases at V and 3 bases at J, with 7 bases between. The CDR3 loop is CASSLPQYTEAFF. CDR3 bases: TGTGCCAGCAGCTTACCTCAGTACACTGAAGCTTTCTTT.

The chain has TRBV6-5 and TRBJ1-2; tentatively, D is TRBD1 (6 bases). The V and J ends lost 8 bases and 3 bases respectively, with 13 bases between them. The CDR3 spans 13 residues. CDR1 and CDR2 from the germline V gene are MNHEY and SVGAGI. The CDR3 loop reads CASSRDIYYGYTF. CDR3 nucleotide sequence: TGTGCCAGCTCGAGGGACATCTACTATGGCTACACCTTC.

The J gene is TRBJ2-1, the V gene TRBV14, with 8 bases lining up with TRBD1. This CDR3 region has 15 residues. CDR1 and CDR2 (germline): SGHDN, FVKESK. The junction had 9 bases not matched to a gene; V was cut back by 5 bases and J by 6 bases. The CDR3: CASSVVQGAVNEQFF. The CDR3 DNA reads TGTGCCAGCAGCGTGGTCCAGGGGGCAGTCAATGAGCAGTTCTTC.

The chain couples TRBV6-5 to TRBJ1-2; the D gene is possibly TRBD1 (5 bases). Germline V CDR1 and CDR2: MNHEY, SVGAGI. The V end lost 7 bases, the J end lost 8 bases, and 17 bases lay between the germline ends. The CDR3 length is 13 residues. CDR3 sequence (DNA): TGTGCCAGCACCCCAGGGAGGGATCGAGGCTACACCTTC. Protein: CASTPGRDRGYTF.

J is TRBJ1-2 and V is TRBV19, with D possibly matching TRBD1 (6 bases). This CDR3 comprises 15 residues. V was shortened by 7 bases and J by 2 bases, with 17 bases between the two germline ends. From germline, CDR1 is LNHDA and CDR2 SQIVND (reference sequence). In DNA, the CDR3 is TGTGCCAGTACCACCCGGGACATCACGAACTATGGCTACACCTTC. Amino acid sequence: CASTTRDITNYGYTF.

The chain has TRBV19 and TRBJ1-1; a weak D match, TRBD1 (6 bases). CDR1 is LNHDA, CDR2 SQIVND, per germline (reference sequence). CDR3 length: 15 residues. Trimming stripped 3 bases from V and 3 bases from J, with 14 bases between. CDR3 residues: CASSMTGLGDTEAFF. In nucleotides, the CDR3 is TGTGCCAGTAGTATGACAGGCTTGGGGGACACTGAAGCTTTCTTT.

This clone has a handful of counts. CDR3 in amino acids: CASSDKGTGGRYTF. CDR3 DNA: TGTGCCAGCAGTGATAAGGGGACAGGGGGTCGCTACACCTTC. The chain couples TRBV2 to TRBJ1-2, with 11 bases that match TRBD1. This CDR3 comprises 14 residues. Losses at the gene ends were 3 bases for V and 9 bases for J; bases not matched to a gene: 6. CDR1 is SNHLY, CDR2 FYNNEI, per germline.

This clone came up a few times. CDR3 sequence reads: CASSPARDTEAFF. DNA of the CDR3: TGTGCCAGCAGCCCCGCCCGGGACACTGAAGCTTTCTTT. The chain links TRBV9 to TRBJ1-1; no definite D call. V lost 4 bases to trimming and J lost 3 bases, with 10 bases between them. CDR3 length equals 13 residues. Germline lookup yields CDR1 SGDLS and CDR2 YYNGEE.

V and J are TRBV6-5 and TRBJ2-2; no reliable D call. Germline CDR1 reads MNHEY; CDR2 reads SVGAGI. The length of the CDR3 is 14 residues. Trimming left V 7 bases short and J 0 bases short, with 9 bases between. DNA of the CDR3: TGTGCCAGCACGAGGAAAGCGAACACCGGGGAGCTGTTTTTT. It specifies CASTRKANTGELFF.

This chain joins TRBV11-3 and TRBJ2-7; 9 nucleotides agree with TRBD1. The CDR3 has 14 amino acids. Looked up from germline, CDR1 is SGHNT and CDR2 is YENEEA. Trimming removed 5 bases from V and 3 bases from J; junction bases left unmatched: 5. The CDR3 region is CASSPGQGYYEQYF. The CDR3 DNA sequence: TGTGCCAGCAGCCCGGGACAGGGATACTACGAGCAGTACTTC.

The CDR3 loop reads CASSLYNEQFF. In DNA, the CDR3 is TGCGCCAGCAGCTTGTACAATGAGCAGTTCTTC. This chain links TRBV5-1 with TRBJ2-1; D unresolved. The length of the CDR3 is 11 residues. Trimming stripped 1 base from V and 4 bases from J, with 0 bases between. Per germline, CDR1 SGHRS and CDR2 YFSETQ. The full variable domain, with the rest looked up from reference TRBV5-1 and TRBJ2-1, is KAGVTQTPRYLIKTRGQQVTLSCSPISGHRSVSWYQQTPGQGLQFLFEYFSETQRNKGNFPGRFSGRQFSNSRSEMNVSTLELGDSALYLCASSLYNEQFFGPGTRLTVL.

This clone was recorded once. The J gene is TRBJ2-7, the V gene TRBV2; D remains unclear. The V gene's germline CDR1 is SNHLY and CDR2 FYNNEI. V was clipped by 3 bases and J by 2 bases, with 11 bases between them. This CDR3 has 14 amino acids. CDR3 coding DNA: TGTGCCAGCAGTGAGATTCCTGGTCCCTACGAGCAGTACTTC. This gives the protein CASSEIPGPYEQYF.

This clone was seen a single time. The rearrangement uses TRBV18 and TRBJ2-3; D remains ambiguous. This CDR3 is built from 13 residues. Between the trimmed V and J ends, which lost 1 base and 4 bases, there was a span of 6 bases. Germline CDR1 and CDR2: KGHSH and LQKENI. CDR3 DNA: TGTGCCAGCTCACCACGGGTCTCAGATACGCAGTATTTT. As protein: CASSPRVSDTQYF.

The chain uses TRBV28 and TRBJ1-4, with 7 bases that match TRBD1. CDR3 length: 16 amino acids. Trimming cost V 3 bases and J 7 bases; bases outside gene matches: 11. Germline V gene lookup returns CDR1 MDHEN and CDR2 SYDVKM. This CDR3 reads CASSFEVGRGSEKLFF. In DNA form, the CDR3 reads TGTGCCAGCAGTTTCGAGGTTGGCAGGGGGTCTGAAAAACTGTTTTTT.

The chain uses TRBV7-6 and TRBJ2-7, with D perhaps TRBD1 (5 bases). The CDR3 runs to 16 residues. Germline CDR1 is SGHVS and CDR2 is FNYEAQ. The V and J ends lost 4 bases and 5 bases respectively, with 21 bases between them. CDR3 sequence reads: CASSSSARAFRDEQYF. CDR3 nucleotide sequence: TGTGCCAGCAGCTCCTCAGCCAGGGCCTTCCGCGACGAGCAGTACTTC.

The chain carries TRBV5-1 and TRBJ2-5; D is unclear. The V end was cut by 0 bases, the J end by 1 base, with 16 bases between. CDR3 size: 17 residues. Germline values: CDR1 SGHRS, CDR2 YFSETQ. This CDR3 is CASSLVIGRISQETQYF. The CDR3 bases are TGCGCCAGCAGCTTGGTAATTGGACGGATCAGCCAAGAGACCCAGTACTTC.

The chain couples TRBV6-6 to TRBJ2-4; TRBD1 agrees at 8 bases. The V gene's germline CDR1 is MNHNY and CDR2 SVGAGI (reference sequence). The CDR3 is made up of 15 amino acids. The J segment lost 8 bases and the V segment lost 0 bases, leaving 6 bases of the junction unmatched. This chain's CDR3 is CASSYSGGQGDIQYF. DNA for the CDR3: TGTGCCAGCAGTTACTCCGGCGGACAGGGTGACATTCAGTACTTC.

The rearrangement joins TRBV5-1 to TRBJ1-3, with 10 bases identical to TRBD1. Trimming took 0 bases from V and 0 from J; bases not matched to a gene: 0. The CDR3 sequence is 16 residues long. From germline, CDR1 is SGHRS and CDR2 YFSETQ. For the CDR3, the DNA is TGCGCCAGCAGCTTGGGGACAGGGGGCTCTGGAAACACCATATATTTT. Translation gives CASSLGTGGSGNTIYF.

The rearrangement links TRBV7-6 to TRBJ1-6; no firm D call. This CDR3 is built from 14 residues. Trimming stripped 1 base from V and 5 bases from J, with 6 bases between. Germline V CDR1 and CDR2: SGHVS, FNYEAQ. This CDR3 reads CASSLGQDNSPLHF. In nucleotides, the CDR3 is TGTGCCAGCAGCTTAGGACAAGATAATTCACCCCTCCACTTT.

J is TRBJ1-1 and V is TRBV10-1; D uncertain. V was pared by 8 bases and J by 6 bases, with 19 bases between. This CDR3 has 14 residues. Germline-derived CDR1 and CDR2 are WNHNN and SYGVQD (reference sequence). CDR3 protein: CASGRETYGAEAFF. CDR3 DNA sequence: TGCGCCAGCGGGCGGGAGACCTATGGCGCTGAAGCTTTCTTT.

This rearrangement joins TRBV2 to TRBJ2-5; 7 nucleotides align to TRBD1. TRBJ2-7 explains the end of the DNA better; the J call may be wrong. Germline lookup yields CDR1 SNHLY and CDR2 FYNNEI. The CDR3 is 13 amino acids. The CDR3 sequence: CASRRTGSYEQYF. The DNA for the CDR3 is TGTGCCAGCAGGCGGACAGGCTCCTACGAGCAGTACTTC.

The rearrangement uses TRBV27 and TRBJ1-1, with D hard to call. With 2 bases removed from V and 7 bases from J, the gap between germline ends came to 5 bases. This CDR3 is 11 amino acids long. The germline V gene has CDR1 MNHEY and CDR2 SMNVEV (reference sequence). The CDR3 is CASSLGVEAFF. The CDR3 DNA follows: TGTGCCAGCAGTTTAGGGGTTGAAGCTTTCTTT.

This rearrangement joins TRBV10-3 to TRBJ2-1, with 8 bases that match TRBD2. CDR1 is ENHRY and CDR2 is SYGVKD in the germline V gene. The CDR3 runs 12 residues. The V gene end was trimmed by 10 bases and the J gene end by 7 bases; junction bases not matched to a gene: 6. Written as DNA, the CDR3 is TGTGCCACCAGGGGCGGGGGGAATGAGCAGTTCTTC. It yields the protein CATRGGGNEQFF.

This sequence joins TRBV6-5 and TRBJ1-4; D unclear. V was clipped by 7 bases and J by 1 base, with 10 bases between them. The CDR3 contains 14 residues. In germline, CDR1 is MNHEY, CDR2 SVGAGI. CDR3 loop: CASKRAETNEKLFF. The CDR3, as DNA: TGTGCCAGCAAACGGGCGGAAACTAATGAAAAACTGTTTTTT.

This clone occurred a few times. V and J are TRBV29-1 and TRBJ1-2; TRBD1 matches at 8 bases. CDR1 is SQVTM, CDR2 ANQGSEA, per germline. The V and J ends lost 3 bases and 9 bases, in that order; junction bases with no gene match: 9. This CDR3 spans 13 amino acids. CDR3 protein: CSVDIVTGGSYTF. In DNA form, the CDR3 reads TGCAGCGTTGATATCGTAACAGGGGGAAGCTACACCTTC.